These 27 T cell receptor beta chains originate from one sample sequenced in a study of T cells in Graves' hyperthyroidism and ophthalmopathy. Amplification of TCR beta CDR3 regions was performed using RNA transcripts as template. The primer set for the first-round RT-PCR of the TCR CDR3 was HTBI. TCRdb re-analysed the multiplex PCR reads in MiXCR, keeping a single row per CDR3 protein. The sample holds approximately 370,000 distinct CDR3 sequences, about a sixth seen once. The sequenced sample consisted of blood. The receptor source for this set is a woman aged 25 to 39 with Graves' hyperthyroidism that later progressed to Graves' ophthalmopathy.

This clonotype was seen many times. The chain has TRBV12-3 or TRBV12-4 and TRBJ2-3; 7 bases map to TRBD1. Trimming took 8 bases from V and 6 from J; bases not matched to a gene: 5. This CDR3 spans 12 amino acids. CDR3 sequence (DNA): TGTGCCAGCCTCAAGGACAGGGATACGCAGTATTTT. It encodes CASLKDRDTQYF.

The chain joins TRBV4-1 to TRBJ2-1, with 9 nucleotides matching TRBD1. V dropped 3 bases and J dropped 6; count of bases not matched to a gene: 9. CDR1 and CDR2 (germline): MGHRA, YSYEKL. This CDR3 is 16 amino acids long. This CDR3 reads CASSQAGQGGVNEQFF. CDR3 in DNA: TGCGCCAGCAGCCAGGCGGGACAGGGTGGCGTCAATGAGCAGTTCTTC.

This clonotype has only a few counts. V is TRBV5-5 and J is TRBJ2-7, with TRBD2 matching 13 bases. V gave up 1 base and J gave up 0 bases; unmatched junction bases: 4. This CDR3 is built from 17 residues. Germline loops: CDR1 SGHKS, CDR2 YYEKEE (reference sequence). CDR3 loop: CASSLSGLAGSSYEQYF. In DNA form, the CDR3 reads TGTGCCAGCAGCTTGTCGGGACTAGCGGGAAGCTCCTACGAGCAGTACTTC.

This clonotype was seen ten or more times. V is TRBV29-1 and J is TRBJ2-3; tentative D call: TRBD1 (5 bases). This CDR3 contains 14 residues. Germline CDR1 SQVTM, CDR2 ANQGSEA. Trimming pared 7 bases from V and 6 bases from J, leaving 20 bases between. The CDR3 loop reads CSAVRVGKGDTQYF. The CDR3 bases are TGCAGCGCCGTTAGGGTCGGTAAGGGGGATACGCAGTATTTT.

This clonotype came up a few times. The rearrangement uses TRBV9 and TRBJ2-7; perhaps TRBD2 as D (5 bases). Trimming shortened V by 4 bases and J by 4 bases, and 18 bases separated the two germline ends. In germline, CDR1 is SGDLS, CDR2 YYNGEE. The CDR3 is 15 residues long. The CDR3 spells CASSPRTGKVYEQYF. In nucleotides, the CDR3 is TGTGCCAGCAGCCCTCGGACGGGGAAGGTTTACGAGCAGTACTTC.

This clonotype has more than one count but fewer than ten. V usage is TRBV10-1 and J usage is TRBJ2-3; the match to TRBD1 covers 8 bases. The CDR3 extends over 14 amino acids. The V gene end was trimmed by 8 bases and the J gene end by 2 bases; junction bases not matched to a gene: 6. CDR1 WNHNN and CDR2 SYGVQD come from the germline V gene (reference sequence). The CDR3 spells CASGTGEFTDTQYF. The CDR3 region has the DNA TGCGCCAGCGGGACAGGAGAATTCACAGATACGCAGTATTTT.

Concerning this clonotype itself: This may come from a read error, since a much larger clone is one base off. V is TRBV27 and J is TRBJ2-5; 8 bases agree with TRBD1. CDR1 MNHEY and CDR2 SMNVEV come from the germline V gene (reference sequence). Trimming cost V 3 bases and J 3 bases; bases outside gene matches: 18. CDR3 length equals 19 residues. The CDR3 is CASSFSRAGGLGIEETQYF. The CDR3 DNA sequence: TGTGCCAGCAGTTTTTCTAGGGCAGGGGGCTTGGGAATCGAAGAGACCCAGTACTTC.

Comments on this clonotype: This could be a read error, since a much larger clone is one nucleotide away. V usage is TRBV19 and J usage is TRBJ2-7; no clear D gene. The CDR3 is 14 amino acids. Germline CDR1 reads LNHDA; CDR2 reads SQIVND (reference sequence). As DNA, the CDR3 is TGTGCCAGTAGTATTTACCGAAAACCCTACGAGCGGTACTTC. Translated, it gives CASSIYRKPYERYF.

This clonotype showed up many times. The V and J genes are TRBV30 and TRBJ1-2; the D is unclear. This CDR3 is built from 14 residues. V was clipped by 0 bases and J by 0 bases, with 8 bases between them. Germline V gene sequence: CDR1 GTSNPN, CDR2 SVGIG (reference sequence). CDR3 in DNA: TGTGCCTGGAGTGTAAGGCCTTCTAACTATGGCTACACCTTC. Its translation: CAWSVRPSNYGYTF.

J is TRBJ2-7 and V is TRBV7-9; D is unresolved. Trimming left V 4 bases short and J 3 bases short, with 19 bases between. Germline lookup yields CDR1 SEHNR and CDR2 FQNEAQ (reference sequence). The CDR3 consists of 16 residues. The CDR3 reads CASSSESPPPHYEQYF. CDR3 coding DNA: TGTGCCAGCAGCTCCGAGAGTCCCCCACCACACTACGAGCAGTACTTC.

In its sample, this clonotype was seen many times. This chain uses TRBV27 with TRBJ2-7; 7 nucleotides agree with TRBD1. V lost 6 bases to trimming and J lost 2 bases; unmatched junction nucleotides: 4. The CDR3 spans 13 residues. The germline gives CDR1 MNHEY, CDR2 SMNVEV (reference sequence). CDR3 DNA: TGTGCCAGCAGACGGACAGGCGCCTACGAGCAGTACTTC. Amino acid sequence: CASRRTGAYEQYF.

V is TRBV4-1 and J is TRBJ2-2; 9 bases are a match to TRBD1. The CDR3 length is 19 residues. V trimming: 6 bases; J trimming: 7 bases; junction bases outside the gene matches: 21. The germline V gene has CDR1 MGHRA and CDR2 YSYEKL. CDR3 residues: CASSFPPHGGQGDVGELFF. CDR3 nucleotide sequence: TGCGCCAGCAGTTTCCCCCCCCATGGGGGACAGGGCGACGTCGGGGAGCTGTTTTTT.

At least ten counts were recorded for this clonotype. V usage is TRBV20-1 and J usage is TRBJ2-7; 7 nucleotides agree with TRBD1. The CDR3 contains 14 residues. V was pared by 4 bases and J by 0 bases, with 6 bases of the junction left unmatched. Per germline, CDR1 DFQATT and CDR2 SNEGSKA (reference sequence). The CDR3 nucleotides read TGCAGTGCTAAGGGACAGAGAGGCTCCTACGAGCAGTACTTC. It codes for CSAKGQRGSYEQYF.

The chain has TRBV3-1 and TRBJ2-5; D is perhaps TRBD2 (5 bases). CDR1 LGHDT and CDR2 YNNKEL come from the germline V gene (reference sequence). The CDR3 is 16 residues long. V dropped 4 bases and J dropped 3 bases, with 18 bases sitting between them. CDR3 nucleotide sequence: TGTGCCAGCAGCCCTCACCCGGGAAGCGAAGAAGAGACCCAGTACTTC. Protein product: CASSPHPGSEEETQYF.

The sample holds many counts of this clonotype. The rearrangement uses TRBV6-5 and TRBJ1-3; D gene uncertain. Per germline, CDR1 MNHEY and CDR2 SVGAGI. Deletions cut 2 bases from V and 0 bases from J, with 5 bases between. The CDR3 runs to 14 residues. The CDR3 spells CASSYGISGNTIYF. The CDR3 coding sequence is TGTGCCAGCAGTTACGGGATCTCTGGAAACACCATATATTTT.

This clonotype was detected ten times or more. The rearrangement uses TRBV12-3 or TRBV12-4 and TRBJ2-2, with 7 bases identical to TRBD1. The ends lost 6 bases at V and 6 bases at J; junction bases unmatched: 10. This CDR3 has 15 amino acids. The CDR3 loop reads CASSPDRMAPGELFF. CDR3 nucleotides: TGTGCCAGCAGCCCGGACAGGATGGCCCCCGGGGAGCTGTTTTTT.

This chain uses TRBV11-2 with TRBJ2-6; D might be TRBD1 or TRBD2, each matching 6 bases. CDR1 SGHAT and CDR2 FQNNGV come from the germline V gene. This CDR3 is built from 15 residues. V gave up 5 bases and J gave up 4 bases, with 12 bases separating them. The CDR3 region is CASSPRGRGANVLTF. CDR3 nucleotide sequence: TGTGCCAGCAGCCCACGGGGGCGGGGGGCCAACGTCCTGACTTTC.

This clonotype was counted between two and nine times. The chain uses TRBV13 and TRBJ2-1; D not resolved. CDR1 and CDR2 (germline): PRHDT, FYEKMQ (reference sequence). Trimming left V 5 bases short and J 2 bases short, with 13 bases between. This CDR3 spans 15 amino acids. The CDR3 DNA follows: TGTGCCAGCAGCCCGACCTCCGGAGCCTACAATGAGCAGTTCTTC. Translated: CASSPTSGAYNEQFF.

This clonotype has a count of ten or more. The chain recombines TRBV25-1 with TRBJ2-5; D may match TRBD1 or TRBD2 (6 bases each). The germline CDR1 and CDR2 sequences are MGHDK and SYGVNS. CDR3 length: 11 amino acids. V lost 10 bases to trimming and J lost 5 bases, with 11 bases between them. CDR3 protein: CAIGGPETQYF. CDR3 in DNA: TGTGCCATAGGGGGGCCGGAGACCCAGTACTTC.

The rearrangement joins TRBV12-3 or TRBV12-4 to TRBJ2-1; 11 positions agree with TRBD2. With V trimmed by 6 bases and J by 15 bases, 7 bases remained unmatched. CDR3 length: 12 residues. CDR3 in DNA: TGTGCCAGCAGCCCGACTAGCGGGACCCCGTTCTTC. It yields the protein CASSPTSGTPFF.

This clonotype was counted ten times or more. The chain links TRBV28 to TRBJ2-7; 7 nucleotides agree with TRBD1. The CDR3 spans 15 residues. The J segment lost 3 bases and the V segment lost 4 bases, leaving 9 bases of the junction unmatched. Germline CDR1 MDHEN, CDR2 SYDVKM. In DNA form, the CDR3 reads TGTGCCAGCAGTTGGGACAGCGAAAGATTCTACGAGCAGTACTTC. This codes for CASSWDSERFYEQYF.

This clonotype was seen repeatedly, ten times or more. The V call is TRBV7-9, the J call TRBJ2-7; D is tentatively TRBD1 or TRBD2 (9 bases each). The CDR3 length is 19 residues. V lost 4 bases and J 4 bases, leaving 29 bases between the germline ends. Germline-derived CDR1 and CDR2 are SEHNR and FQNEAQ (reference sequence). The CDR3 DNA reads TGTGCCAGCAGCTCCCGGGACAGGGTTACCAGCGGGAGGTTTTACGAGCAGTACTTC. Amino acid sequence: CASSSRDRVTSGRFYEQYF.

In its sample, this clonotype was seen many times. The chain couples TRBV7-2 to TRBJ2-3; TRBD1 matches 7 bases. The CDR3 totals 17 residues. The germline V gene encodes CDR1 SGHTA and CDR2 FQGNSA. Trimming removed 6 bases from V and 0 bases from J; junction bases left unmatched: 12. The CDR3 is CASSSRQGYPSTDTQYF. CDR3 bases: TGTGCCAGCAGTTCCCGACAGGGCTACCCTAGCACAGATACGCAGTATTTT.

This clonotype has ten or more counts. CDR3 in DNA: TGTGCCAGCAGCTTAGGGCGGGTTCAAGAGACCCAGTACTTC. Protein product: CASSLGRVQETQYF. This sequence joins TRBV7-8 and TRBJ2-5; the D gene is possibly TRBD2 (5 bases). Germline V lookup: CDR1 SGHVS, CDR2 FQNEAQ. This CDR3 spans 14 amino acids. Trimming stripped 1 base from V and 2 bases from J, with 8 bases between.

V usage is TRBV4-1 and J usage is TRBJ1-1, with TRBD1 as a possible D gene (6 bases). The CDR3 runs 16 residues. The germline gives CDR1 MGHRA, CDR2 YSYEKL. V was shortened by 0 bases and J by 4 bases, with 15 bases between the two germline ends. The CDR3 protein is CASSQESGDLGTEAFF. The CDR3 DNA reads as TGCGCCAGCAGCCAAGAATCAGGGGATTTAGGCACTGAAGCTTTCTTT.

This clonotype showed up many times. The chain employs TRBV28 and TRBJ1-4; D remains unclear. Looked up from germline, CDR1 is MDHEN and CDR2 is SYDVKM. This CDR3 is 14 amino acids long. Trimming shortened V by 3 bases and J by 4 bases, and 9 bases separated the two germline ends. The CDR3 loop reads CASSFIPNNEKLFF. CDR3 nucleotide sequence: TGTGCCAGCAGTTTCATACCAAATAATGAAAAACTGTTTTTT.

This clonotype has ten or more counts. The chain's CDR3 is CASSRPRVQFF. In nucleotides, the CDR3 is TGTGCCAGCAGCCGGCCGAGGGTGCAGTTCTTC. This sequence joins TRBV11-2 and TRBJ2-1, with D possibly being TRBD2 (5 bases). CDR1 and CDR2 from the germline V gene are SGHAT and FQNNGV. The CDR3 contains 11 residues. V was clipped by 5 bases and J by 12 bases, with 11 bases between them.